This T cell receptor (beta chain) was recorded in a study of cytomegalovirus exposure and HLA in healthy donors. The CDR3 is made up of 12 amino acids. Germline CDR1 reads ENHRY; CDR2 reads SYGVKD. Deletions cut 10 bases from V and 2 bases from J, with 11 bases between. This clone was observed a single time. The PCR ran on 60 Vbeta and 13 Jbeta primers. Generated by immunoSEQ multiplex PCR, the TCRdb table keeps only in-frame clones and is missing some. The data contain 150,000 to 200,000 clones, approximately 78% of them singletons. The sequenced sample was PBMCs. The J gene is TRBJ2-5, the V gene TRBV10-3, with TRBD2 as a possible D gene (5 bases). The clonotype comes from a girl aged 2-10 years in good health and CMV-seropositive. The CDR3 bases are TGTGCCACGGCGAGAGGGCAAGAGACCCAGTACTTC. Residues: CATARGQETQYF.